This T cell receptor beta chain was sequenced for a study of blood T cell repertoires in COVID-19. On the study more broadly: COVID-19 samples collected from the United States, Italy and Spain covered acute and convalescent phases.

Original methodology: For nucleated cells, counts were estimated from reference gene primer amplification. Using immunoSEQ multiplex PCR, the repertoire was profiled, and TCRdb retains in-frame clones only, with some absent. The V and J calls and clone size were taken over from that table, and D and trimming were inferred from the DNA. The sample consists of fewer than 120,000 clones, roughly four fifths of them appearing once. This CDR3 has 13 amino acids. Germline V CDR1 and CDR2: SGHNT, YENEEA. V gave up 4 bases and J gave up 4 bases; unmatched junction bases: 3. Specimen: peripheral blood. The chain uses TRBV11-3 and TRBJ1-2, with 7 positions matching TRBD1. The clonotype was recovered from a woman aged 60 to 75 with acute or convalescent COVID-19. CDR3 residues: CASSSGQSYGYTF. The CDR3 coding sequence is TGTGCCAGCAGCTCGGGACAGAGCTATGGCTACACCTTC.